This TCR beta chain is drawn from a study of CD4+ T cells in melanoma. In regard to this clone: Its antigen remains unknown.

Method: immunoSEQ multiplex PCR; TCRdb's copy keeps in-frame clones and lacks some. There are over 100,000 clones in the sample; about 90% occur only once, and roughly 3.1% lies in the top ten. Germline loops: CDR1 SGHNT, CDR2 YYREEE (reference sequence). Unmatched junction bases numbered 15, after V lost 2 bases and J lost 11 bases. The CDR3 totals 15 residues. Study results and caveats: CD8+ T cell, macrophage and B cell function reportedly correlated with neoantigen-specific CD4+ T cells. Reportedly, melanoma neoantigen-specific CD4+ T cells showed varied differentiation states.

This TCR came from a human donor with melanoma. Input material: peripheral blood. V and J are TRBV5-4 and TRBJ2-5; TRBD2 matches at 7 bases. The CDR3 nucleotides are TGTGCCAGCAGCTTTGGTGAGCGGGGTCCTTGGGGGCAGTACTTC. Protein sequence: CASSFGERGPWGQYF.